Included here is one T cell receptor (beta chain) sequence, with context. Losses at the gene ends were 8 bases for V and 7 bases for J; bases not matched to a gene: 12. Germline CDR1 is LGHDT and CDR2 is YNNKEL (reference sequence). The CDR3 runs to 15 residues. This sample is drawn from a study of blood T cell repertoires in COVID-19. Background on the study: T cells, B-cell-depleted T cells, or PBMCs provided the cDNA or gDNA that served as material.

How the authors handled the data: Amplification from reference gene primers served as the basis for estimated nucleated cell counts. TCRdb's table, derived via immunoSEQ multiplex PCR, lists solely in-frame clones and lacks some. V and J calls and clone size come straight from that table; D and trimming were deduced from the DNA. This repertoire shows about 240,000 clones, 70% to 90% found once; its top ten account for 2.5% to 3.5%. Sequencing used PBMCs or T cells enriched from blood (not recorded which). The receptor was isolated from a woman between 35 and 50 years old with acute COVID-19. V usage is TRBV3-1 (or the pseudogene TRBV3-2) and J usage is TRBJ2-2; 8 positions agree with TRBD2. The DNA of the CDR3 is TGTGCCAGCGCCGCCAGCGGGAGAGGGGTCGGGGAGCTGTTTTTT. Protein product: CASAASGRGVGELFF.